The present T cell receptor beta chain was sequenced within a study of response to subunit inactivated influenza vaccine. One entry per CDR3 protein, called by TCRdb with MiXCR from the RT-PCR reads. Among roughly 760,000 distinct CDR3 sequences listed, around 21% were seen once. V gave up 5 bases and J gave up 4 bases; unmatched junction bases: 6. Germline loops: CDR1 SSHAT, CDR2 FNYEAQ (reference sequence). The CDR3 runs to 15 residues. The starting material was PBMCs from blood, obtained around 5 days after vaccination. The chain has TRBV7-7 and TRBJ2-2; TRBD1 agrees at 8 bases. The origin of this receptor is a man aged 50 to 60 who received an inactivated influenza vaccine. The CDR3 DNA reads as TGTGCCAGCAGCGTGGACAGGGTCGGCACCGGGGAGCTGTTTTTT. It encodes CASSVDRVGTGELFF.